This T cell receptor beta chain is drawn from a study of immune cell composition in non-small cell lung cancer. Whole-study context: Lung adenocarcinoma or squamous carcinoma made up most tumours. Study results and limitations: Lung squamous cell carcinoma tumours had significantly higher top 10 clone scores and productive clonality than lung adenocarcinoma. It was not proven that tumour-reactive clones equal dominant tumour-associated clones. Tumour TCR-beta clonality showed no significant link to smoking pack-years.

The protocol was immunoSEQ multiplex PCR, while the TCRdb copy is restricted to in-frame clones and leaves out a portion. Altogether over 4,500 clones are present, about three quarters being singletons, with the ten largest covering around 11%. Germline V gives CDR1 ENHRY, CDR2 SYGVKD. The CDR3 contains 16 residues. V lost 2 bases and J lost 0; bases outside the gene matches: 6. In regard to this clone: Its target is not known.

The clonotype originates from a human donor with non-small cell lung cancer. The material sequenced was lung tumor tissue. The gene calls are TRBV10-3 and TRBJ1-1, with 7 bases lining up with TRBD1. The CDR3, as DNA: TGTGCCATCAGTGAGGAGGGGGCAGGTATGAACACTGAAGCTTTCTTT. Translated, it gives CAISEEGAGMNTEAFF.